The sequence of this T cell receptor (beta chain) was determined in a study of T cell clonotyping in hematopoietic cell transplantation. Study results and caveats: Cells were unsorted, so CD4 and CD8 contributions were not separated. After transplant, recipient diversity fell while pathologically expanded clonotypes grew through day 180.

Sequencing used immunoSEQ multiplex PCR; TCRdb keeps in-frame clones, though not all of them. This sample yields 3,700 or so clones, of which 95% are seen a single time; approximately 1% belongs to the top ten. In the case of this clone: Its matching antigen is unknown.

V shed 5 bases, J shed 5 bases, and the junction held 18 bases outside the gene matches. This CDR3 region has 17 residues. Germline CDR1 is SGHNT and CDR2 is YENEEA. The V and J genes are TRBV11-3 and TRBJ2-7; 7 nucleotides line up with TRBD2. This sample comprised PBMCs, obtained 30 days after allogeneic stem cell transplant. The receptor's source is a male patient aged 45-59 years who had an allogeneic stem cell transplant from a related donor, so the T cells may come from the graft donor. Some clones in this sample may be carry-over from other donors' samples. CDR3 nucleotide sequence: TGTGCCAGCAGCCATCGACTAGCTTTTCCCCATGTGAACGAGCAGTACTTC. Translation gives CASSHRLAFPHVNEQYF.